Below are 17 T cell receptor beta chains sequenced from a single sample in a study of T cells in Graves' hyperthyroidism and ophthalmopathy. TCR beta CDR3 sequences were amplified from RNA transcripts. The HTBI set primed first-round TCR CDR3 RT-PCR. TCRdb analysed the multiplex PCR reads with MiXCR anew, one entry per CDR3 protein. Among about 350,000 distinct CDR3 sequences listed, 15% to 20% were seen once. Sequencing input: blood. These TCRs come from a middle-aged woman with Graves' ophthalmopathy.

This clonotype was observed at least ten times. This chain links TRBV28 with TRBJ2-7; 11 bases align to TRBD1. This CDR3 is built from 15 residues. The V gene end was trimmed by 7 bases and the J gene end by 5 bases; junction bases not matched to a gene: 10. Germline CDR1 reads MDHEN; CDR2 reads SYDVKM. The CDR3 DNA reads TGTGCCAGCACCCACGCCGGGACAGGGGGGGACGAGCAGTACTTC. Translation gives CASTHAGTGGDEQYF.

This clonotype was seen repeatedly, ten times or more. The J gene is TRBJ1-2, the V gene TRBV9; 8 bases agree with TRBD1. V was pared by 4 bases and J by 7 bases, with 6 bases of the junction left unmatched. The CDR3 has 13 residues. From germline, CDR1 is SGDLS and CDR2 YYNGEE. CDR3 in amino acids: CASSPGQGRGYTF. In DNA, the CDR3 is TGTGCCAGCAGCCCCGGACAGGGACGTGGCTACACCTTC.

V usage is TRBV19 and J usage is TRBJ2-2, with 7 bases identical to TRBD1. This CDR3 comprises 17 residues. Per germline, CDR1 LNHDA and CDR2 SQIVND (reference sequence). With V trimmed by 4 bases and J by 9 bases, 17 bases remained unmatched. CDR3 sequence (DNA): TGTGCCAGTAGTAAAGGCGTAGGGGGCGTTCGGTCCTGGGAGCTGTTTTTT. Amino acid sequence: CASSKGVGGVRSWELFF.

This clonotype was observed many times. The chain's CDR3 is CASSLTSGSFNEQYF. DNA for the CDR3: TGTGCCAGCAGTCTTACTAGCGGGAGCTTCAACGAGCAGTACTTC. The chain is built from TRBV28 and TRBJ2-7; TRBD2 aligns across 11 bases. Per the germline V gene, CDR1 is MDHEN and CDR2 is SYDVKM. CDR3 length: 15 residues. The trim removed 5 bases at V and 5 bases at J, leaving 8 bases unmatched.

This clonotype was seen ten or more times. V and J are TRBV27 and TRBJ2-7; 11 bases are a match to TRBD2. CDR1 is MNHEY and CDR2 is SMNVEV in the germline V gene (reference sequence). The J segment lost 6 bases and the V segment lost 2 bases, leaving 6 bases of the junction unmatched. The CDR3 is 15 residues long. CDR3 sequence (DNA): TGTGCCAGCAGTTTAACCCCGGGACTAGCGGCCGAGCAGTACTTC. Protein product: CASSLTPGLAAEQYF.

This clonotype was found many times. The rearrangement uses TRBV27 and TRBJ2-2; D ambiguous. The CDR3 runs 12 residues. V lost 3 bases and J lost 3, with 2 bases in between. In germline, CDR1 is MNHEY, CDR2 SMNVEV (reference sequence). Here the CDR3 reads CASSFYTGELFF. The CDR3 DNA is TGTGCCAGCAGTTTTTACACCGGGGAGCTGTTTTTT.

The count of this clonotype is one. The chain has TRBV28 and TRBJ1-5; D gene uncertain. The CDR3 has 20 residues. Trimming shortened V by 4 bases and J by 5 bases, and 30 bases separated the two germline ends. Germline-derived CDR1 and CDR2 are MDHEN and SYDVKM. For the CDR3, the DNA is TGTGCCAGCAGTTCCCCCGGGGTGGGAGACAAACCTCCCGGAGATCAGCCCCAGCATTTT. It encodes CASSSPGVGDKPPGDQPQHF.

This clonotype was found many times. The rearrangement uses TRBV4-1 and TRBJ1-2; no clear D. Germline values: CDR1 MGHRA, CDR2 YSYEKL. The length of the CDR3 is 16 residues. V lost 3 bases, J lost 2 bases, and 16 bases lay in between. CDR3 sequence: CASSQTFANTNYGYTF. The CDR3 DNA reads as TGCGCCAGCAGCCAGACATTTGCAAACACAAACTATGGCTACACCTTC.

This clonotype was seen many times. The chain joins TRBV12-3 or TRBV12-4 to TRBJ2-7; tentatively, D is TRBD1 (5 bases). The CDR3 runs 16 residues. The ends were cut back, 2 bases at V and 3 bases at J, with 17 bases in the middle. The DNA of the CDR3 is TGTGCCAGCAGTTTAAGGCCCGGCAGGGAATTCTACGAGCAGTACTTC. Translation: CASSLRPGREFYEQYF.

The chain uses TRBV6-1 and TRBJ1-1, with TRBD1 matching 7 bases. The trim removed 0 bases at V and 8 bases at J, leaving 9 bases unmatched. Germline V gene lookup returns CDR1 MNHNS and CDR2 SASEGT. This CDR3 spans 15 amino acids. CDR3 sequence (DNA): TGTGCCAGCAGTGAAGCAGACAGGGTTGGGTTCGAAGCTTTCTTT. Protein product: CASSEADRVGFEAFF.

This clonotype was detected only a few times. The chain has TRBV6-1 and TRBJ1-3; possibly TRBD1 for D (5 bases). Germline-derived CDR1 and CDR2 are MNHNS and SASEGT. V was trimmed by 5 bases and J by 0 bases, leaving 20 bases between them. CDR3 length: 18 residues. The DNA for the CDR3 is TGTGCCAGCAGTCCAGCGTTTCCGGGACGACACTCTGGAAACACCATATATTTT. Encoded protein: CASSPAFPGRHSGNTIYF.

This chain uses TRBV5-1 with TRBJ2-7, with D unresolved. Trimming removed 2 bases at V and 4 bases at J, with 7 bases between. Germline assignment: CDR1 SGHRS and CDR2 YFSETQ. CDR3 length: 12 residues. The CDR3 region has the DNA TGCGCCAGCAGCTTCATCGGTTACGAGCAGTACTTC. This encodes CASSFIGYEQYF. Filled out from reference TRBV5-1 and TRBJ2-7, the complete variable domain reads KAGVTQTPRYLIKTRGQQVTLSCSPISGHRSVSWYQQTPGQGLQFLFEYFSETQRNKGNFPGRFSGRQFSNSRSEMNVSTLELGDSALYLCASSFIGYEQYFGPGTRLTVT.

This clonotype was picked up many times. The chain couples TRBV10-2 to TRBJ1-5; no clear D. The CDR3 consists of 13 residues. Trimming stripped 4 bases from V and 5 bases from J, with 9 bases between. Germline loops: CDR1 WSHSY, CDR2 SAAADI. In DNA, the CDR3 is TGCGCCAGCAGTGGACACGGGGATCAGCCCCAGCATTTT. Encoded protein: CASSGHGDQPQHF.

Many counts were recorded for this clonotype. The chain has TRBV11-2 and TRBJ1-1; D remains unclear. V was trimmed by 8 bases and J by 3 bases, leaving 10 bases between them. The germline V gene has CDR1 SGHAT and CDR2 FQNNGV. This CDR3 contains 12 residues. The CDR3 DNA reads as TGTGCCAGCGGCCTTGGGGACACTGAAGCTTTCTTT. Translating it yields CASGLGDTEAFF.

This clonotype was detected ten times or more. This chain uses TRBV29-1 with TRBJ2-2; D is undetermined. Between the trimmed V and J ends, which lost 0 bases and 7 bases, there was a span of 6 bases. The germline gives CDR1 SQVTM, CDR2 ANQGSEA. The CDR3 length is 12 residues. CDR3 in DNA: TGCAGCGTTGAAGATCTCGGCGGGGAGCTGTTTTTT. It codes for CSVEDLGGELFF.

This clonotype was picked up many times. This chain uses TRBV6-1 with TRBJ2-7; D is unclear. V gave up 4 bases and J gave up 2 bases, with 12 bases separating them. This CDR3 region has 14 residues. CDR1 and CDR2 from the germline V gene are MNHNS and SASEGT. The CDR3 bases are TGTGCCAGCAGTGTTGTGGCAGCCACCTACGAGCAGTACTTC. Its translation: CASSVVAATYEQYF.

This clonotype was counted between two and nine times. The V and J genes are TRBV28 and TRBJ1-1; D is unclear. Germline V gene lookup returns CDR1 MDHEN and CDR2 SYDVKM. The CDR3 consists of 12 residues. Trimming stripped 10 bases from V and 4 bases from J, with 13 bases between. This CDR3 reads CAISPMSTEAFF. CDR3 sequence (DNA): TGTGCCATCTCTCCGATGTCCACTGAAGCTTTCTTT.